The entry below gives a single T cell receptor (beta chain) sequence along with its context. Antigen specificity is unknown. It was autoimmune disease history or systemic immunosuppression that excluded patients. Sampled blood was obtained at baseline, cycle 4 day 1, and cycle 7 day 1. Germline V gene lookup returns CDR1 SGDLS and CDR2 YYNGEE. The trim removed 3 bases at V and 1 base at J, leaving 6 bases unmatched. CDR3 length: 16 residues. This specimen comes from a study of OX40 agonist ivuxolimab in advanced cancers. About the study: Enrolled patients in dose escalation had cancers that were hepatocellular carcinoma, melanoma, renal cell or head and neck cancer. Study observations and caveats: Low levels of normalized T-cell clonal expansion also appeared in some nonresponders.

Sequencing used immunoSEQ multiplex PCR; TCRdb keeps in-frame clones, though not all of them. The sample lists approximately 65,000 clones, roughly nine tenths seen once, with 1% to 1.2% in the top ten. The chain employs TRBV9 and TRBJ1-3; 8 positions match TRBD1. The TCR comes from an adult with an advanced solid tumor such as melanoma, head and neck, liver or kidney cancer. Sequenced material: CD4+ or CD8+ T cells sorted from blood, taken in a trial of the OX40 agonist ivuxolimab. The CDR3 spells CASSGRDRRSGNTIYF. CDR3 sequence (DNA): TGTGCCAGCAGCGGGCGGGACAGGAGGTCTGGAAACACCATATATTTT.